This T cell receptor (beta chain) stems from a study of CD8 T cells in ankylosing spondylitis. Study-wide results and caveats: Some of the motif variants had earlier been found in reactive arthritis patients' fluid and blood.

TCRdb reanalysed the 5' RACE reads using MiXCR and keeps one entry per CDR3 protein. Among about 220,000 distinct CDR3 sequences listed, 10% to 13% were seen once. V lost 3 bases and J lost 3, with 8 bases in between. The CDR3 runs 13 residues. CDR1 SGHNT and CDR2 YENEEA come from the germline V gene. This clonotype appeared many times. Its antigen remains unidentified. This TCR was sampled from a male donor with ankylosing spondylitis or in good health (not recorded which). The specimen sequenced was blood, either unsorted or a sorted T cell fraction (not recorded which). J is TRBJ1-1 and V is TRBV11-3, with unresolved D. Here the CDR3 DNA reads TGTGCCAGCAGCTTCGGGCAGGACACTGAAGCTTTCTTT. Amino acids: CASSFGQDTEAFF.